The 12 T cell receptor beta chains listed next were all sequenced from one sample in a study of glioma-infiltrating T cells after dendritic cell vaccination. The repertoire was sequenced with immunoSEQ multiplex PCR; TCRdb's copy has only in-frame clones and lacks some. Altogether over 90,000 clones are present, around 80% being singletons, with the ten largest covering approximately 5.4%. Time point reported: after dendritic cell vaccination, including at tumor progression/relapse. The sample was blood, taken after dendritic cell vaccination. All receptors derive from a human donor with glioblastoma.

The chain couples TRBV28 to TRBJ2-3, with 15 bases matching TRBD2. CDR3 length: 14 residues. The V gene end was trimmed by 6 bases and the J gene end by 11 bases; junction bases not matched to a gene: 6. The germline CDR1 and CDR2 sequences are MDHEN and SYDVKM. The CDR3 nucleotides are TGTGCCAGCAGGCGGACTAGCGGGAGGGCCAGGCAGTATTTT. Translating gives CASRRTSGRARQYF.

The chain recombines TRBV11-3 with TRBJ2-1; D may be TRBD1 (5 bases). Looked up from germline, CDR1 is SGHNT and CDR2 is YENEEA. V was cut by 4 bases and J by 11 bases, with 15 bases left in between. The CDR3 is 13 amino acids. CDR3 in DNA: TGTGCCAGCAGCTCCTCATTGGCAGGGAAGCAGTTCTTC. Translation gives CASSSSLAGKQFF.

J is TRBJ2-3 and V is TRBV29-1, with 11 bases aligning to TRBD1. The CDR3 consists of 14 residues. The J segment lost 3 bases and the V segment lost 7 bases, leaving 6 bases of the junction unmatched. The germline V gene has CDR1 SQVTM and CDR2 ANQGSEA. CDR3 sequence reads: CSAGDRGGTDTQYF. The CDR3 DNA follows: TGCAGCGCAGGGGACAGGGGGGGGACAGATACGCAGTATTTT.

The chain has TRBV4-1 and TRBJ1-2, with TRBD1 matching over 9 bases. This CDR3 region has 17 residues. Germline assignment: CDR1 MGHRA and CDR2 YSYEKL. V was clipped by 3 bases and J by 4 bases; unmatched bases: 12. This CDR3 is CASSHYRGRIESYGYTF. CDR3 nucleotide sequence: TGCGCCAGCAGCCACTACAGGGGGCGCATTGAGAGCTATGGCTACACCTTC.

This sequence joins TRBV28 and TRBJ1-2; TRBD1 matches at 8 bases. This CDR3 is 13 amino acids long. J gave up 2 bases and V 10 bases, and 6 bases lay outside the gene matches. The germline V gene encodes CDR1 MDHEN and CDR2 SYDVKM. The CDR3 loop is CATYRGINYGYTF. CDR3 nucleotide sequence: TGTGCCACCTACAGGGGGATCAACTATGGCTACACCTTC.

The chain joins TRBV5-1 to TRBJ2-5, with 10 bases that match TRBD2. After removal of 0 bases from V and 1 base from J, the junction contained 3 bases not matched to a gene. The CDR3 contains 16 residues. Per the germline V gene, CDR1 is SGHRS and CDR2 is YFSETQ. The chain's CDR3 is CASSLGVAGGQETQYF. CDR3 DNA: TGCGCCAGCAGCTTGGGCGTAGCGGGGGGCCAAGAGACCCAGTACTTC. Supplemented by reference TRBV5-1 and TRBJ2-5, the full variable domain reads KAGVTQTPRYLIKTRGQQVTLSCSPISGHRSVSWYQQTPGQGLQFLFEYFSETQRNKGNFPGRFSGRQFSNSRSEMNVSTLELGDSALYLCASSLGVAGGQETQYFGPGTRLLVL.

This sequence joins TRBV19 and TRBJ1-1; D perhaps matches TRBD1 (5 bases). This CDR3 comprises 14 residues. The V and J ends lost 7 bases and 1 base respectively, with 13 bases between them. CDR1 is LNHDA and CDR2 is SQIVND in the germline V gene (reference sequence). CDR3 bases: TGTGCCAGTACCATGAGGACAACGAACACTGAAGCTTTCTTT. Translating gives CASTMRTTNTEAFF.

This clone was detected once. This chain connects TRBV4-1 to TRBJ1-2; D gene ambiguous. There are 14 residues in the CDR3. Germline V lookup: CDR1 MGHRA, CDR2 YSYEKL. V was clipped by 0 bases and J by 5 bases, with 10 bases between them. CDR3 protein: CASSQDWETYGYTF. CDR3 sequence (DNA): TGCGCCAGCAGCCAAGATTGGGAGACTTATGGCTACACCTTC.

On this clone: One end of the junction is discordant with germline, which a read error may explain. The CDR3: CANSAQGGTAGYTF. In DNA, the CDR3 is TGCGCCAACAGCGCCCAGGGCGGGACAGCTGGCTACACCTTC. The chain couples TRBV5-1 to TRBJ1-2, with 7 bases aligning to TRBD1. This CDR3 comprises 14 residues. Germline V lookup: CDR1 SGHRS, CDR2 YFSETQ.

The chain is built from TRBV29-1 and TRBJ1-2; a possible D gene is TRBD1 (6 bases). This CDR3 has 14 amino acids. Germline assignment: CDR1 SQVTM and CDR2 ANQGSEA. Trimming left V 6 bases short and J 2 bases short, with 16 bases between. DNA for the CDR3: TGCAGCGTCCGTGACACAGGGATCAACTATGGCTACACCTTC. It yields the protein CSVRDTGINYGYTF. The entire variable domain, with the rest obtained from reference TRBV29-1 and TRBJ1-2, is as follows: SAVISQKPSRDICQRGTSLTIQCQVDSQVTMMFWYRQQPGQSLTLIATANQGSEATYESGFVIDKFPISRPNLTFSTLTVSNMSPEDSSIYLCSVRDTGINYGYTFGSGTRLTVV.

The chain has TRBV5-1 and TRBJ1-4; D perhaps matches TRBD1 (5 bases). The CDR3 runs to 16 residues. Looked up from germline, CDR1 is SGHRS and CDR2 is YFSETQ. Deletions cut 4 bases from V and 4 bases from J, with 17 bases between. The CDR3 spells CASSASDRQSNEKLFF. The CDR3 DNA is TGCGCCAGCAGCGCCAGTGACAGACAGAGTAATGAAAAACTGTTTTTT. Full variable domain (missing parts from reference TRBV5-1 and TRBJ1-4): KAGVTQTPRYLIKTRGQQVTLSCSPISGHRSVSWYQQTPGQGLQFLFEYFSETQRNKGNFPGRFSGRQFSNSRSEMNVSTLELGDSALYLCASSASDRQSNEKLFFGSGTQLSVL.

The genes are TRBV9 and TRBJ2-2; D might be TRBD2 (5 bases). This CDR3 spans 15 amino acids. V lost 2 bases, J lost 4 bases, and 12 bases lay in between. Germline values: CDR1 SGDLS, CDR2 YYNGEE. The CDR3 spells CASSVRGSSTGELFF. The CDR3 nucleotides are TGTGCCAGCAGCGTTAGAGGGTCGAGCACCGGGGAGCTGTTTTTT.